Listed here are 26 T cell receptor beta chains from one sample, sequenced in a study of CD8+CD57+ T cells in acquired aplastic anemia (dated by TCRdb to the late 2010s). The instrument given in TCRdb is Illumina HiSeq 2000. Profiling of TCR beta VDJ combinations and CDR3 sequences used genomic DNA as the template. TCRdb reprocessing: public reads trimmed at Q25 with fastp, clones called with MiXCR, in-frame beta chains kept. Every CDR3 protein is listed once, alongside the most common genes and DNA of its rows. A total of about 48,000 distinct CDR3 sequences appear in this sample, approximately 72% of them only once. The ten largest clones represent 34% of the sample. Material: sorted CD4+, CD8+, or CD8+CD57+ T cells (not recorded which) from PBMCs. These receptors were taken from a human donor in good health, serving as a control.

V and J are TRBV27 and TRBJ1-2, with D possibly TRBD1 on 6 matching bases. V was clipped by 0 bases and J by 8 bases, with 16 bases between them. The CDR3 runs to 15 residues. Germline assignment: CDR1 MNHEY and CDR2 SMNVEV (reference sequence). The CDR3, as DNA: TGTGCCAGCAGTTTATCGGCGGGGGGGCGAGGAGGCTACACCTTC. It specifies CASSLSAGGRGGYTF.

In nucleotides, the CDR3 is TGTGCCAGCAACTACCCCGGGACTAGCAGGAAAGAGACCCAGTACTTC. Its translation: CASNYPGTSRKETQYF. The chain links TRBV7-8 to TRBJ2-5; 9 nucleotides align to TRBD2. The CDR3 is 16 amino acids. CDR1 and CDR2 (germline): SGHVS, FQNEAQ. The ends lost 7 bases at V and 3 bases at J; junction bases unmatched: 12.

The chain links TRBV11-1 to TRBJ1-5; TRBD1 agrees at 10 bases. In germline, CDR1 is SGHAT, CDR2 FQDESV (reference sequence). The CDR3 is 16 amino acids. The junction had 9 bases not matched to a gene; V was cut back by 5 bases and J by 5 bases. CDR3 region: CASSSTGGQGYQPQHF. The CDR3 DNA reads as TGTGCCAGCAGCAGTACCGGGGGACAGGGGTATCAGCCCCAGCATTTT.

The CDR3 DNA sequence: TGTGCCAGCAGCTTAGATCCAAGTAACTATGGCTACACCTTC. Protein sequence: CASSLDPSNYGYTF. This chain connects TRBV11-2 to TRBJ1-2; D uncertain. Per germline, CDR1 SGHAT and CDR2 FQNNGV. With 0 bases removed from V and 1 base from J, the gap between germline ends came to 6 bases. CDR3 length: 14 amino acids.

The chain carries TRBV25-1 and TRBJ2-1; D not certain. V was cut by 8 bases and J by 6 bases, with 11 bases left in between. CDR1 MGHDK and CDR2 SYGVNS come from the germline V gene. The CDR3 runs to 12 residues. CDR3 residues: CASGKAANEQFF. The DNA for the CDR3 is TGTGCCAGCGGGAAGGCGGCCAATGAGCAGTTCTTC.

The V call is TRBV10-3, the J call TRBJ1-2, with 7 bases lining up with TRBD1. The CDR3 covers 13 residues. Trimming removed 10 bases from V and 7 bases from J; junction bases left unmatched: 12. Germline CDR1 reads ENHRY; CDR2 reads SYGVKD. For the CDR3, the DNA is TGTGCCACCGCACCCGCAGGGGGAGCTGGCTACACCTTC. Translation: CATAPAGGAGYTF.

This chain joins TRBV7-9 and TRBJ2-7; no clear D. There are 12 residues in the CDR3. Germline CDR1 and CDR2: SEHNR and FQNEAQ (reference sequence). V was trimmed by 1 base and J by 7 bases, leaving 8 bases between them. The CDR3 DNA is TGTGCCAGCAGCTTAGAGTTTTGGGAGCAGTACTTC. It specifies CASSLEFWEQYF.

The V call is TRBV10-2, the J call TRBJ1-6; weak D call: TRBD1 (5 bases). V was trimmed by 6 bases and J by 5 bases, leaving 11 bases between them. Germline V gene sequence: CDR1 WSHSY, CDR2 SAAADI. The CDR3 has 14 amino acids. The CDR3 coding sequence is TGCGCCAGCAGCGACGGGACCCATAATTCACCCCTCCACTTT. Translation gives CASSDGTHNSPLHF.

The chain joins TRBV10-1 to TRBJ2-7, with 9 bases lining up with TRBD2. Looked up from germline, CDR1 is WNHNN and CDR2 is SYGVQD (reference sequence). This CDR3 region has 14 residues. V was pared by 8 bases and J by 5 bases, with 10 bases of the junction left unmatched. CDR3 nucleotides: TGCGCCAGCGGCACTAGCGGGTCTCTCAACGAGCAGTACTTC. The encoded protein is CASGTSGSLNEQYF.

The J gene is TRBJ1-2, the V gene TRBV25-1; D call uncertain. Trimming stripped 2 bases from V and 5 bases from J, with 15 bases between. Germline values: CDR1 MGHDK, CDR2 SYGVNS. The CDR3 covers 15 residues. This CDR3 reads CASSEQSEPSYGYTF. In DNA form, the CDR3 reads TGTGCCAGCAGTGAACAATCCGAACCGAGTTATGGCTACACCTTC.

This clonotype was seen many times. The chain recombines TRBV11-2 with TRBJ1-1; a possible D gene is TRBD1 (5 bases). Per the germline V gene, CDR1 is SGHAT and CDR2 is FQNNGV. The germline V and J ends were trimmed by 1 base and 4 bases, with 10 bases remaining between them. CDR3 length: 14 residues. Here the CDR3 reads CASSLGGGGTEAFF. DNA of the CDR3: TGTGCCAGCAGCTTAGGCGGGGGGGGCACTGAAGCTTTCTTT.

The rearrangement uses TRBV7-6 and TRBJ2-1; D remains ambiguous. Per the germline V gene, CDR1 is SGHVS and CDR2 is FNYEAQ. Trimming pared 2 bases from V and 0 bases from J, leaving 14 bases between. The CDR3 covers 17 residues. In DNA form, the CDR3 reads TGTGCCAGCAGCTTAAGGGATCGGTCTCCCTCCTACAATGAGCAGTTCTTC. This translates into CASSLRDRSPSYNEQFF.

The rearrangement joins TRBV2 to TRBJ2-7; 7 bases are shared with TRBD2. V dropped 6 bases and J dropped 3; count of bases not matched to a gene: 8. This CDR3 is built from 14 residues. The germline V gene has CDR1 SNHLY and CDR2 FYNNEI. This chain's CDR3 is CASSSGGGGYEQYF. The CDR3 coding sequence is TGTGCCAGCAGCTCGGGCGGCGGGGGCTACGAGCAGTACTTC.

V usage is TRBV7-9 and J usage is TRBJ2-7; D not certain. Trimming took off 0 bases at V and 6 bases at J, with 9 bases between the two ends. The CDR3 runs 13 residues. Germline-derived CDR1 and CDR2 are SEHNR and FQNEAQ (reference sequence). CDR3 sequence (DNA): TGTGCCAGCAGCTTAGCTGGCGACTCCGAGCAGTACTTC. Its protein product is CASSLAGDSEQYF.

The genes are TRBV11-1 and TRBJ1-1, with a tentative D call TRBD1 (6 bases). CDR1 SGHAT and CDR2 FQDESV come from the germline V gene (reference sequence). The CDR3 has 16 residues. Between the trimmed V and J ends, which lost 3 bases and 3 bases, there was a span of 17 bases. CDR3 sequence: CASSFYRDQGYTEAFF. As DNA, the CDR3 is TGTGCCAGCAGCTTCTACCGCGACCAGGGGTACACTGAAGCTTTCTTT. Combining the CDR3 with reference TRBV11-1 and TRBJ1-1 gives the whole variable domain EAEVAQSPRYKITEKSQAVAFWCDPISGHATLYWYRQILGQGPELLVQFQDESVVDDSQLPKDRFSAERLKGVDSTLKIQPAELGDSAMYLCASSFYRDQGYTEAFFGQGTRLTVV.

A remark on this clonotype: Germline is not matched at one junction end, which may reflect a read error. The chain couples TRBV2 to TRBJ2-1; 11 bases align to TRBD2. The CDR3 runs 14 residues. Germline lookup yields CDR1 SNHLY and CDR2 FYNNEI. The DNA of the CDR3 is TGCGCCAGCAGCGGACTAGCGGGTTACAATGAGCAGTTCTTC. Its protein product is CASSGLAGYNEQFF.

This sequence joins TRBV6-4 and TRBJ1-2; D remains unclear. Trimming removed 0 bases from V and 4 bases from J, with 12 bases in between. The CDR3 is 15 residues long. CDR1 is MRHNA, CDR2 SNTAGT, per germline. The CDR3 bases are TGTGCCAGCAGTGACTCTGGACCCCTGGGCTATGGCTACACCTTC. Encoded protein: CASSDSGPLGYGYTF.

This clonotype appeared once. The J gene is TRBJ1-6, the V gene TRBV7-8; the match to TRBD1 covers 9 bases. V lost 2 bases, J lost 8 bases, and 1 base stayed unmatched. The CDR3 loop spans 14 amino acids. Germline loops: CDR1 SGHVS, CDR2 FQNEAQ. The CDR3 loop is CASSLRQGDSPLHF. The CDR3 DNA reads TGTGCCAGCAGCTTAAGACAGGGGGATTCACCCCTCCACTTT.

The V and J genes are TRBV7-6 and TRBJ1-2; unclear D gene. CDR1 is SGHVS, CDR2 FNYEAQ, per germline. There are 12 residues in the CDR3. Trimming stripped 5 bases from V and 3 bases from J, with 7 bases between. The CDR3 sequence is CASSPDDYGYTF. CDR3 nucleotides: TGTGCCAGCAGCCCGGATGACTATGGCTACACCTTC.

This clonotype was picked up a small number of times. The chain combines TRBV19 with TRBJ2-3, with D perhaps TRBD2 (6 bases). CDR3 size: 14 residues. Trimming removed 4 bases at V and 0 bases at J, with 8 bases between. CDR1 and CDR2 (germline): LNHDA, SQIVND (reference sequence). As DNA, the CDR3 is TGTGCCAGTAGTAGCGGGACCAGCACAGATACGCAGTATTTT. It translates to CASSSGTSTDTQYF.

The chain joins TRBV24-1 to TRBJ1-6; D ambiguous. The CDR3 consists of 14 residues. Germline V gene sequence: CDR1 KGHDR, CDR2 SFDVKD. The ends were cut back, 2 bases at V and 7 bases at J, with 8 bases in the middle. The CDR3 region is CATSDSRRNSPLHF. CDR3 in DNA: TGTGCCACCAGTGATTCGAGGCGGAATTCACCCCTCCACTTT.

The chain is built from TRBV7-2 and TRBJ1-2, with TRBD1 as a possible D gene (6 bases). The V gene lost 1 base and the J gene lost 2 bases, with 11 bases spanning the gap. Germline CDR1 is SGHTA and CDR2 is FQGNSA. This CDR3 spans 15 amino acids. CDR3 loop: CASSLGGAVNYGYTF. In nucleotides, the CDR3 is TGTGCCAGCAGCTTAGGGGGGGCAGTGAACTATGGCTACACCTTC.

This clonotype rates as medium-sized. The chain combines TRBV7-9 with TRBJ2-7; 7 bases agree with TRBD2. The germline V gene encodes CDR1 SEHNR and CDR2 FQNEAQ (reference sequence). With 6 bases clipped from V and 5 bases from J, the junction kept 16 bases outside the gene matches. The CDR3 contains 16 residues. In DNA form, the CDR3 reads TGTGCCAGCAGTCCGGCGCGGGGGTACCGCTTCAACGAGCAGTACTTC. This gives the protein CASSPARGYRFNEQYF.

The chain recombines TRBV7-8 with TRBJ1-2, with D unclear. Trimming shortened V by 1 base and J by 6 bases, and 18 bases separated the two germline ends. This CDR3 has 16 amino acids. Germline V gene lookup returns CDR1 SGHVS and CDR2 FQNEAQ. CDR3 nucleotide sequence: TGTGCCAGCAGCTTAGAAGACCCGGGGTGGCTGGATGGCTACACCTTC. This translates into CASSLEDPGWLDGYTF.

By frequency in the sample, this clonotype is large. The chain employs TRBV2 and TRBJ1-1; D not resolved. CDR3 length: 15 residues. V was shortened by 2 bases and J by 3 bases, with 13 bases between the two germline ends. Per the germline V gene, CDR1 is SNHLY and CDR2 is FYNNEI. This chain's CDR3 is CASSESPRSDTEAFF. DNA of the CDR3: TGTGCCAGCAGTGAATCGCCGCGGTCCGACACTGAAGCTTTCTTT.

In its sample, this clonotype was seen many times. A junction boundary mismatches the germline segment, possibly from a read error. The J gene is TRBJ2-2, the V gene TRBV20-1, with 14 bases lining up with TRBD2. This CDR3 has 15 amino acids. Germline V CDR1 and CDR2: DFQATT, SNEGSKA (reference sequence). The CDR3 DNA reads TGCAGTACTAGGGGACTAGCGGGAGACACCGGGGAGCTGTTTTTT. It encodes CSTRGLAGDTGELFF.